Below, 17 T cell receptor beta chains from the same sample are listed, as sequenced in a study of T-cell reconstitution after alpha-beta-depleted transplantation in children. Unique molecular identifiers were incorporated into the prepared TCRbeta library. Each CDR3 protein is one row after TCRdb ran MiXCR on the PCR reads. In the table there are 500,000 or so distinct CDR3 sequences, roughly 33% of which are singletons. This specimen consisted of PBMCs from the stem cell graft donor, obtained from the stem cell graft. These receptors came from a human donor who donated a stem cell graft to a child with aplastic anemia.

The chain carries TRBV4-2 and TRBJ1-4; TRBD1 is a possible D gene (5 bases). Germline V CDR1 and CDR2: LGHNA, YNFKEQ. The V gene lost 4 bases and the J gene lost 0 bases, with 12 bases spanning the gap. The CDR3 is 16 amino acids. The CDR3, as DNA: TGTGCCAGCAGCCCTTATGGGGGGTCAACTAATGAAAAACTGTTTTTT. Protein sequence: CASSPYGGSTNEKLFF.

The gene calls are TRBV29-1 and TRBJ1-2, with D unresolved. The V gene's germline CDR1 is SQVTM and CDR2 ANQGSEA. The CDR3 is 15 amino acids. V lost 7 bases and J lost 2, with 20 bases in between. In nucleotides, the CDR3 is TGCAGCGGCCTAAGAGTGGGGAAAAACAACTATGGCTACACCTTC. Encoded protein: CSGLRVGKNNYGYTF.

This clonotype was seen only a few times. The chain joins TRBV5-1 to TRBJ2-1; D is undetermined. The ends were cut back, 0 bases at V and 0 bases at J, with 10 bases in the middle. Germline V gives CDR1 SGHRS, CDR2 YFSETQ. The CDR3 is made up of 16 amino acids. CDR3 loop: CASSLGFVRSYNEQFF. CDR3 DNA: TGCGCCAGCAGCTTGGGGTTTGTGCGCTCCTACAATGAGCAGTTCTTC.

As concerns this clonotype: This could be a read error, since a much larger clone is one nucleotide away. CDR3 sequence (DNA): TGTGCCAGCAGCGTAAAACAGGGGGCAGATACGCAGTATTTT. It specifies CASSVKQGADTQYF. V gene TRBV9 combines with J gene TRBJ2-3; 8 bases agree with TRBD1. Germline lookup yields CDR1 SGDLS and CDR2 YYNGEE. With V trimmed by 1 base and J by 4 bases, 2 bases remained unmatched. This CDR3 is 14 amino acids long.

The table lists this clonotype with a few counts. The chain recombines TRBV12-3 or TRBV12-4 with TRBJ2-1, with D unresolved. Deletions cut 3 bases from V and 0 bases from J, with 12 bases between. This CDR3 contains 16 residues. The CDR3 DNA sequence: TGTGCCAGCAGTTTTCAGCAGTGGGGCTCCTACAATGAGCAGTTCTTC. Translating it yields CASSFQQWGSYNEQFF.

The rearrangement links TRBV6-1 to TRBJ1-5; D gene ambiguous. V was clipped by 6 bases and J by 5 bases, with 14 bases between them. Germline V CDR1 and CDR2: MNHNS, SASEGT. The CDR3 is 14 amino acids. This CDR3 reads CASRILRGDQPQHF. CDR3 nucleotides: TGTGCCAGCAGGATCCTCCGGGGAGATCAGCCCCAGCATTTT.

This clonotype was recorded a few times. J is TRBJ1-6 and V is TRBV28; 12 positions match TRBD1. CDR3 length equals 16 residues. Germline V gene data show CDR1 as MDHEN and CDR2 as SYDVKM. V shed 4 bases and J 10 bases; nucleotides not matched to a gene: 8. The CDR3 nucleotides are TGTGCCAGCAGTTATCCCGGGACAGGGGGCCGGTCACCCCTCCACTTT. It codes for CASSYPGTGGRSPLHF.

V usage is TRBV20-1 and J usage is TRBJ2-2, with D tentatively TRBD2 (7 bases). The V and J ends lost 6 bases and 3 bases respectively, with 17 bases between them. Germline V lookup: CDR1 DFQATT, CDR2 SNEGSKA (reference sequence). The CDR3 contains 15 residues. CDR3 bases: TGCAGTGCATCAGAGGCGGGGGCGGACACCGGGGAGCTGTTTTTT. It is translated as CSASEAGADTGELFF.

This clonotype was counted between two and nine times. The chain couples TRBV24-1 to TRBJ1-2; 10 nucleotides line up with TRBD1. This CDR3 has 15 amino acids. V lost 5 bases to trimming and J lost 5 bases; unmatched junction nucleotides: 7. Germline CDR1 and CDR2: KGHDR and SFDVKD. The CDR3 coding sequence is TGTGCCACCAGTGCCTCGGGGACAGGGGAGTATGGCTACACCTTC. Protein product: CATSASGTGEYGYTF.

J is TRBJ2-3 and V is TRBV7-2; 11 nucleotides align to TRBD2. The CDR3 has 15 amino acids. The germline V gene has CDR1 SGHTA and CDR2 FQGNSA. J gave up 5 bases and V 6 bases, and 7 bases lay outside the gene matches. The CDR3 protein is CASSLTSGRRDTQYF. The CDR3 nucleotides are TGTGCCAGCAGTCTAACTAGCGGGAGAAGAGATACGCAGTATTTT.

V and J are TRBV20-1 and TRBJ1-2; 9 bases fit TRBD1. Looked up from germline, CDR1 is DFQATT and CDR2 is SNEGSKA (reference sequence). Losses at the gene ends were 0 bases for V and 6 bases for J; bases not matched to a gene: 8. The CDR3 is 15 residues long. CDR3 nucleotides: TGCAGTGCTAGAGATACAGGGGGCGCCGGGAATGGCTACACCTTC. Translated, it gives CSARDTGGAGNGYTF.

V and J are TRBV18 and TRBJ2-7; D gene uncertain. Germline V gives CDR1 KGHSH, CDR2 LQKENI. This CDR3 region has 11 residues. V was clipped by 4 bases and J by 4 bases, with 5 bases between them. CDR3 residues: CASSLDYEQYV. Written as DNA, the CDR3 is TGTGCCAGCTCACTCGATTACGAGCAGTACGTC.

This sequence joins TRBV5-1 and TRBJ2-3; 9 positions match TRBD1. CDR1 and CDR2 from the germline V gene are SGHRS and YFSETQ. J was trimmed by 5 bases and V by 6 bases; bases with no gene match: 4. This CDR3 spans 13 amino acids. The CDR3 bases are TGCGCCAGCACGCGACAGGGGGGAGATACGCAGTATTTT. Its translation is CASTRQGGDTQYF.

This clonotype was counted a few times. The genes are TRBV6-2 or TRBV6-3 and TRBJ2-2; TRBD1 aligns across 7 bases. The V gene end was trimmed by 0 bases and the J gene end by 7 bases; junction bases not matched to a gene: 8. The CDR3 has 16 amino acids. Germline loops: CDR1 MNHEY, CDR2 SVGEGT. The CDR3: CASSYSIGGLGGELFF. CDR3 nucleotide sequence: TGTGCCAGCAGTTACTCGATAGGGGGCCTTGGCGGGGAGCTGTTTTTT.

This clonotype has more than one count but fewer than ten. The CDR3 protein is CSARDLGGGSQETQYF. In DNA, the CDR3 is TGCAGTGCTAGAGATCTAGGGGGAGGGAGCCAAGAGACCCAGTACTTC. This rearrangement joins TRBV20-1 to TRBJ2-5; weak D call: TRBD2 (7 bases). This CDR3 spans 16 amino acids. V was trimmed by 0 bases and J by 1 base, leaving 15 bases between them. Germline V CDR1 and CDR2: DFQATT, SNEGSKA (reference sequence).

The chain links TRBV7-9 to TRBJ1-1; TRBD1 aligns across 7 bases. V shed 6 bases and J 0 bases; nucleotides not matched to a gene: 13. Germline lookup yields CDR1 SEHNR and CDR2 FQNEAQ (reference sequence). The CDR3 loop spans 17 amino acids. The CDR3 reads CASSLVGGTRMNTEAFF. CDR3 nucleotides: TGTGCCAGCAGTCTAGTAGGGGGCACAAGGATGAACACTGAAGCTTTCTTT.

This clonotype was detected only a few times. J is TRBJ2-7 and V is TRBV12-3 or TRBV12-4, with D possibly being TRBD1 or TRBD2 (5 bases each). V lost 5 bases and J lost 7, with 12 bases in between. CDR3 length equals 12 residues. The CDR3: CASSQDWGEQYV. The CDR3 coding sequence is TGTGCCAGCAGTCAGGACTGGGGGGAGCAGTACGTC.